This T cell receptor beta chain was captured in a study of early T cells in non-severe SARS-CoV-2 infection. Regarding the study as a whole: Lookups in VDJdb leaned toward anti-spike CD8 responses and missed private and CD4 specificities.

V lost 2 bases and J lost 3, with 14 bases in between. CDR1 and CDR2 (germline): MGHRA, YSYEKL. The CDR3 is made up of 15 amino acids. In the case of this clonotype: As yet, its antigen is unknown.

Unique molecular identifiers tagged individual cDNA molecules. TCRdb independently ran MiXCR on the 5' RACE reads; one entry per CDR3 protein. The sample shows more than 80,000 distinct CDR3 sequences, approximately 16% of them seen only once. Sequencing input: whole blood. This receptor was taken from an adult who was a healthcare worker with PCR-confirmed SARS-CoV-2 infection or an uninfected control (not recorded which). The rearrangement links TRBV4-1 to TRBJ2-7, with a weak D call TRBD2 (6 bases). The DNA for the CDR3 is TGCGCCAGCAGCCAATTAACGGGAGAGGACTACGAGCAGTACTTC. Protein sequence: CASSQLTGEDYEQYF.